A single sample gave rise to the 5 T cell receptor beta chains below, sequenced in a study of OX40 agonist ivuxolimab in advanced cancers. Clones were read by immunoSEQ multiplex PCR, and TCRdb kept only the in-frame ones, dropping some. This sample carries around 94,000 clones, around 85% of them seen once, and the ten largest clones take about 3.8%. The material sequenced was CD4+ or CD8+ T cells sorted from blood, taken in a trial of the OX40 agonist ivuxolimab. The receptor source for this set is an adult with an advanced solid tumor such as melanoma, head and neck, liver or kidney cancer.

The chain couples TRBV11-1 to TRBJ2-3; possible D gene TRBD1, 6 bases. Trimming pared 10 bases from V and 1 base from J, leaving 12 bases between. The V gene's germline CDR1 is SGHAT and CDR2 FQDESV (reference sequence). The CDR3 is 13 residues long. The CDR3 coding sequence is TGTGCCACTTCACAGGGCGGCACAGATACGCAGTATTTT. It encodes CATSQGGTDTQYF.

The rearrangement links TRBV19 to TRBJ1-5; a weak D match, TRBD1 (6 bases). The CDR3 totals 16 residues. The germline V gene has CDR1 LNHDA and CDR2 SQIVND (reference sequence). Trimming removed 7 bases from V and 0 bases from J, with 16 bases in between. This CDR3 reads CASTPQGIYSNQPQHF. As DNA, the CDR3 is TGTGCCAGTACCCCCCAGGGGATTTATAGCAATCAGCCCCAGCATTTT.

In DNA, the CDR3 is TGTGCCAGCAGCCCAACTGCGGGAGACCCGAACACCGGGGAGCTGTTTTTT. As protein: CASSPTAGDPNTGELFF. The rearrangement links TRBV9 to TRBJ2-2, with 7 bases identical to TRBD2. V trimming: 4 bases; J trimming: 0 bases; junction bases outside the gene matches: 9. Germline CDR1 reads SGDLS; CDR2 reads YYNGEE. The CDR3 runs to 17 residues.

This sequence joins TRBV7-2 and TRBJ2-2, with 9 bases aligning to TRBD2. CDR1 and CDR2 (germline): SGHTA, FQGNSA. J gave up 4 bases and V 4 bases, and 4 bases lay outside the gene matches. This CDR3 has 15 residues. The CDR3 bases are TGTGCCAGCAGCTCTAGCGGGACGACCACCGGGGAGCTGTTTTTT. Residues: CASSSSGTTTGELFF.

The chain has TRBV4-3 and TRBJ2-1, with D unclear. The V end lost 4 bases, the J end lost 6 bases, and 10 bases lay between the germline ends. Germline CDR1 and CDR2: LGHNA and YSLEER. CDR3 length: 13 amino acids. CDR3 DNA sequence: TGCGCCAGCAGCCCTCGTTCTAGCAATGAGCAGTTCTTC. This codes for CASSPRSSNEQFF.